The rows below give T cell receptor beta chains drawn from one sample of a study of shared clonotypes between healthy human individuals. Profiling relied on immunoSEQ multiplex PCR, and the TCRdb table lists in-frame clones only, not all of them. The sample consists of millions of clones, approximately 94% of them appearing once. Sequencing used naive CD8+ T cells from PBMCs. These receptors were taken from a man between 18 and 29 years old in good health. Some clones in this sample may be carry-over from other donors' samples. Both conserved end residues are part of each CDR3. The order of the fields is J gene, D gene, clone size, V gene, CDR3 protein, CDR3 DNA. A D gene is named only where the DNA matches it firmly. Where a row states a size, it is once, few, many or the class of an expanded clone; other rows omit it.

j_call: TRBJ2-7
d_call: NA
clone_size: NA
v_call: TRBV23-1
cdr3_aa: CAGFPRSGRSSYEQYF
cdr3_nt: TGCGCCGGATTCCCTCGGAGCGGAAGAAGCTCCTACGAGCAGTACTTC

j_call: TRBJ2-2
d_call: TRBD2
clone_size: NA
v_call: TRBV7-8
cdr3_aa: CASSNKLAGAGGELFF
cdr3_nt: TGTGCCAGCAGCAACAAACTAGCGGGAGCTGGCGGGGAGCTGTTTTTT

j_call: TRBJ2-7
d_call: TRBD2
clone_size: NA
v_call: TRBV28
cdr3_aa: CASSLRSTSGPSYEQYF
cdr3_nt: TGTGCCAGCAGTTTACGTTCGACTAGCGGGCCCTCCTACGAGCAGTACTTC

j_call: TRBJ2-3
d_call: NA
clone_size: NA
v_call: TRBV28
cdr3_aa: CASSPGWGTDTQYF
cdr3_nt: TGTGCCAGCAGTCCCGGTTGGGGCACAGATACGCAGTATTTT

j_call: TRBJ1-1
d_call: NA
clone_size: few
v_call: TRBV7-9
cdr3_aa: CASSSYPEAFF
cdr3_nt: TGTGCCAGCAGCAGCTATCCTGAAGCTTTCTTT

j_call: TRBJ2-5
d_call: TRBD1
clone_size: once
v_call: TRBV28
cdr3_aa: CASNRRRVDRAVKETQYF
cdr3_nt: TGTGCCAGCAACCGGAGGCGCGTGGACAGGGCAGTGAAAGAGACCCAGTACTTC

j_call: TRBJ2-7
d_call: NA
clone_size: NA
v_call: TRBV6-6
cdr3_aa: CASSFHRHAEQYF
cdr3_nt: TGTGCCAGCAGTTTCCACCGACATGCCGAGCAGTACTTC

j_call: TRBJ1-5
d_call: NA
clone_size: NA
v_call: TRBV6-6
cdr3_aa: CASSYSWDTNQPQHF
cdr3_nt: TGTGCCAGCAGTTACTCCTGGGATACCAATCAGCCCCAGCATTTT

j_call: TRBJ1-1
d_call: NA
clone_size: once
v_call: TRBV11-2
cdr3_aa: CASSSREGNTEAFF
cdr3_nt: TGTGCCAGCAGCTCCCGGGAGGGCAACACTGAAGCTTTCTTT

j_call: TRBJ2-7
d_call: NA
clone_size: NA
v_call: TRBV5-1
cdr3_aa: CASSPTGTALSREQYF
cdr3_nt: TGCGCCAGCAGTCCCACCGGGACGGCCCTCTCGCGCGAGCAGTACTTC

j_call: TRBJ1-5
d_call: TRBD1
clone_size: NA
v_call: TRBV18
cdr3_aa: CASSRDYRDRNQPQHF
cdr3_nt: TGTGCCAGCTCACGAGACTACCGGGACAGAAATCAGCCCCAGCATTTT

j_call: TRBJ2-7
d_call: NA
clone_size: NA
v_call: TRBV4-2
cdr3_aa: CASSQDRGDSYEQYF
cdr3_nt: TGTGCCAGCAGCCAAGATCGGGGCGACTCCTACGAGCAGTACTTC

j_call: TRBJ2-5
d_call: NA
clone_size: NA
v_call: TRBV11-2
cdr3_aa: CASSIVAETQYF
cdr3_nt: TGTGCCAGCAGCATCGTAGCAGAGACCCAGTACTTC

j_call: TRBJ2-7
d_call: NA
clone_size: NA
v_call: TRBV4-2
cdr3_aa: CASSQVGRVYEQYF
cdr3_nt: TGTGCCAGCAGCCAAGTAGGCAGGGTCTACGAGCAGTACTTC

j_call: TRBJ2-7
d_call: TRBD2
clone_size: NA
v_call: TRBV28
cdr3_aa: CASIAVAGGGAYEQYF
cdr3_nt: TGTGCCAGCATTGCTGTAGCGGGAGGTGGGGCCTACGAGCAGTACTTC

j_call: TRBJ2-5
d_call: NA
clone_size: NA
v_call: TRBV6-6
cdr3_aa: CASSYYNLGQETQYF
cdr3_nt: TGTGCCAGCAGTTACTATAACTTGGGGCAAGAGACCCAGTACTTC

j_call: TRBJ2-7
d_call: TRBD1
clone_size: NA
v_call: TRBV4-3
cdr3_aa: CASSQDRGIGYEQYF
cdr3_nt: TGCGCCAGCAGCCAAGACAGGGGGATAGGCTACGAGCAGTACTTC

j_call: TRBJ2-3
d_call: NA
clone_size: few
v_call: TRBV7-9
cdr3_aa: CASSLAADTQYF
cdr3_nt: TGTGCCAGCAGCTTAGCCGCAGATACGCAGTATTTT

j_call: TRBJ2-1
d_call: TRBD2
clone_size: NA
v_call: TRBV4-2
cdr3_aa: CASSLYGGLAETPSYNEQFF
cdr3_nt: TGTGCCAGCAGCCTCTATGGGGGACTAGCGGAAACTCCCTCCTACAATGAGCAGTTCTTC

j_call: TRBJ2-7
d_call: TRBD1
clone_size: once
v_call: TRBV6-5
cdr3_aa: CASRPKDRAHEQYF
cdr3_nt: TGTGCCAGCAGACCAAAGGACAGGGCTCACGAGCAGTACTTC

j_call: TRBJ2-7
d_call: TRBD2
clone_size: NA
v_call: TRBV4-1
cdr3_aa: CASSQVAAGGYEQYF
cdr3_nt: TGCGCCAGCAGCCAAGTGGCAGCGGGAGGCTACGAGCAGTACTTC

j_call: TRBJ1-5
d_call: NA
clone_size: NA
v_call: TRBV27
cdr3_aa: CASSFFRGDQPQHF
cdr3_nt: TGTGCCAGCAGTTTCTTTCGGGGGGATCAGCCCCAGCATTTT

j_call: TRBJ2-7
d_call: NA
clone_size: NA
v_call: TRBV19
cdr3_aa: CASSIRVSYEQYF
cdr3_nt: TGTGCCAGTAGTATAAGAGTCTCCTACGAGCAGTACTTC

j_call: TRBJ2-1
d_call: NA
clone_size: NA
v_call: TRBV16
cdr3_aa: CASSPSIRGPGYNEQFF
cdr3_nt: TGTGCCAGCAGCCCGTCGATCAGGGGCCCAGGGTACAATGAGCAGTTCTTC

j_call: TRBJ2-3
d_call: TRBD2
clone_size: NA
v_call: TRBV10-1
cdr3_aa: CASSRTSGISTDTQYF
cdr3_nt: TGCGCCAGCAGTCGGACTAGCGGGATAAGCACAGATACGCAGTATTTT

j_call: TRBJ1-5
d_call: TRBD1
clone_size: NA
v_call: TRBV4-2
cdr3_aa: CASSVGTEGFGQPQHF
cdr3_nt: TGTGCCAGCAGCGTGGGGACAGAAGGGTTCGGTCAGCCCCAGCATTTT